The 27 T cell receptor beta chains in this list originate from one sample, sequenced in a study of shared clonotypes between healthy human individuals. Repertoires were generated with immunoSEQ multiplex PCR, while TCRdb's copy carries only in-frame clones and drops some. Altogether roughly 2,500,000 clones are present, over 85% being singletons, with the ten largest covering about 0.39%. The sequenced sample was naive CD4+ T cells from PBMCs. The sample's subset: CD45RA+ positively selected. The receptors here all came from a man younger than 35 in good health. Some clones in this sample may be carry-over from other donors' samples.

The chain combines TRBV7-9 with TRBJ1-2; D is possibly TRBD1 (6 bases). Germline V gene lookup returns CDR1 SEHNR and CDR2 FQNEAQ (reference sequence). Trimming removed 3 bases from V and 8 bases from J, with 19 bases in between. This CDR3 comprises 15 residues. In DNA, the CDR3 is TGTGCCAGCAGCTTGGCCGGGACACCCGAACGGGGCTACACCTTC. It is translated as CASSLAGTPERGYTF.

The genes are TRBV27 and TRBJ1-5; D is uncertain. The V gene lost 4 bases and the J gene lost 5 bases, with 9 bases spanning the gap. This CDR3 has 13 residues. CDR1 and CDR2 (germline): MNHEY, SMNVEV (reference sequence). The CDR3 bases are TGTGCCAGCAGTTGGCAGCTTGATCAGCCCCAGCATTTT. Its protein is CASSWQLDQPQHF.

The count of this clone is one. The rearrangement joins TRBV28 to TRBJ2-7; D tentatively reads TRBD1 or TRBD2 (5 bases each). CDR3 size: 14 residues. V was shortened by 6 bases and J by 1 base, with 13 bases between the two germline ends. Germline CDR1 MDHEN, CDR2 SYDVKM. CDR3 in amino acids: CASSTRDPSYEQYF. CDR3 sequence (DNA): TGTGCCAGCAGCACCCGGGACCCTTCCTACGAGCAGTACTTC.

The V and J genes are TRBV11-2 and TRBJ2-7; possible D gene TRBD2, 5 bases. This CDR3 has 14 residues. Germline CDR1 SGHAT, CDR2 FQNNGV. V lost 6 bases and J lost 4, with 16 bases in between. The CDR3 loop is CASSRAAGWYEQYF. The DNA of the CDR3 is TGTGCCAGCAGTAGGGCGGCGGGCTGGTACGAGCAGTACTTC.

This clone was picked up one time. This chain connects TRBV29-1 to TRBJ1-2, with 9 bases lining up with TRBD1. This CDR3 has 13 residues. Looked up from germline, CDR1 is SQVTM and CDR2 is ANQGSEA. The J segment lost 4 bases and the V segment lost 6 bases, leaving 6 bases of the junction unmatched. CDR3 sequence reads: CSVGHRGLYGYTF. The CDR3 DNA reads TGCAGCGTCGGCCACAGGGGGCTCTATGGCTACACCTTC.

J is TRBJ2-3 and V is TRBV7-9; maybe TRBD1 (6 bases). Germline V gene lookup returns CDR1 SEHNR and CDR2 FQNEAQ (reference sequence). Trimming pared 2 bases from V and 3 bases from J, leaving 12 bases between. The CDR3 loop spans 15 amino acids. DNA of the CDR3: TGTGCCAGCAGCTTAATCAGGGGCGGGACAGATACGCAGTATTTT. Translating it yields CASSLIRGGTDTQYF.

The V call is TRBV14, the J call TRBJ1-1; D is undetermined. With 4 bases removed from V and 2 bases from J, the gap between germline ends came to 8 bases. Germline V gene sequence: CDR1 SGHDN, CDR2 FVKESK. The length of the CDR3 is 13 residues. The CDR3, as DNA: TGTGCCAGCAGCCTAATGAGTAACACTGAAGCTTTCTTT. Its protein product is CASSLMSNTEAFF.

The V and J genes are TRBV5-4 and TRBJ2-7; 8 positions match TRBD1. This CDR3 spans 14 amino acids. In germline, CDR1 is SGHNT, CDR2 YYREEE (reference sequence). The junction had 4 bases not matched to a gene; V was cut back by 4 bases and J by 1 base. The DNA of the CDR3 is TGTGCCAGCAGCAAGGGACAGGCTTCCTACGAGCAGTACTTC. As protein: CASSKGQASYEQYF.

The V and J genes are TRBV5-1 and TRBJ2-7, with D perhaps TRBD1 or TRBD2 (5 bases each). The CDR3 runs 14 residues. Germline V CDR1 and CDR2: SGHRS, YFSETQ. V was clipped by 0 bases and J by 3 bases, with 10 bases between them. CDR3 protein: CASSLGLGDYEQYF. The CDR3 DNA reads TGCGCCAGCAGCTTGGGGTTGGGGGACTACGAGCAGTACTTC.

V usage is TRBV28 and J usage is TRBJ1-5, with a possible D match to TRBD1 (6 bases). The CDR3 spans 15 residues. Per germline, CDR1 MDHEN and CDR2 SYDVKM. The V gene lost 2 bases and the J gene lost 11 bases, with 19 bases spanning the gap. The CDR3: CASSLNTGYPGAQHF. As DNA, the CDR3 is TGTGCCAGCAGTTTAAATACAGGGTACCCTGGGGCCCAGCATTTT.

This chain uses TRBV6-5 with TRBJ2-5; D tentatively fits TRBD1 or TRBD2 (6 bases each). The CDR3 loop spans 14 amino acids. Per germline, CDR1 MNHEY and CDR2 SVGAGI. Trimming took off 5 bases at V and 5 bases at J, with 15 bases between the two ends. The CDR3 reads CASSTGSGGETQYF. The CDR3 DNA follows: TGTGCCAGCAGTACAGGGAGCGGAGGGGAGACCCAGTACTTC.

This chain links TRBV5-6 with TRBJ1-4; TRBD1 might be the D (5 bases). The V end was cut by 5 bases, the J end by 0 bases, with 17 bases between. CDR1 is SGHDT, CDR2 YYEEEE, per germline. The CDR3 contains 17 residues. Here the CDR3 reads CASSRPGRAATNEKLFF. DNA of the CDR3: TGTGCCAGCAGTCGACCGGGACGGGCTGCAACTAATGAAAAACTGTTTTTT.

The chain carries TRBV5-1 and TRBJ2-1; 10 bases line up with TRBD1. The trim removed 4 bases at V and 8 bases at J, leaving 6 bases unmatched. The CDR3 is 14 residues long. Germline loops: CDR1 SGHRS, CDR2 YFSETQ. The DNA of the CDR3 is TGCGCCAGCAGCATCGGACAGGGGGTCGATGAGCAGTTCTTC. Amino acid sequence: CASSIGQGVDEQFF.

In DNA, the CDR3 is TGTGCCAGCAGCCTCGGACTAGCGGAAGATACGCAGTATTTT. This encodes CASSLGLAEDTQYF. The J gene is TRBJ2-3, the V gene TRBV11-2; 10 nucleotides line up with TRBD2. Germline CDR1 and CDR2: SGHAT and FQNNGV. V shed 5 bases, J shed 5 bases, and the junction held 4 bases outside the gene matches. The CDR3 sequence is 14 residues long.

This chain joins TRBV28 and TRBJ2-7; 7 bases match TRBD1. Trimming took 7 bases from V and 7 from J; bases not matched to a gene: 16. The CDR3 spans 15 residues. Germline CDR1 MDHEN, CDR2 SYDVKM. CDR3 bases: TGTGCCAGCACTCCTTCGCGACAGGGAACAATGGAGCAGTACTTC. Translation: CASTPSRQGTMEQYF. The complete variable domain, with remaining parts taken from reference TRBV28 and TRBJ2-7, reads DVKVTQSSRYLVKRTGEKVFLECVQDMDHENMFWYRQDPGLGLRLIYFSYDVKMKEKGDIPEGYSVSREKKERFSLILESASTNQTSMYLCASTPSRQGTMEQYFGPGTRLTVT.

CDR3 coding DNA: TGTGCAAGTCGCTTAGTGGACTGTTTACCTACGCAGTATTTT. Translation gives CASRLVDCLPTQYF. The V call is TRBV12-2, the J call TRBJ2-3; the table assigns TRBD2, which was not confirmed against the DNA. TRBV12-2 is termed a pseudogene. The CDR3 has 14 amino acids.

For this clone: This sample includes further DNA sequences coding for the same CDR3. The J gene is TRBJ2-1, the V gene TRBV14; D remains unclear. V was shortened by 2 bases and J by 0 bases, with 5 bases between the two germline ends. This CDR3 contains 14 residues. Germline CDR1 is SGHDN and CDR2 is FVKESK. CDR3: CASSQSSSYNEQFF. The CDR3 region has the DNA TGTGCCAGCAGCCAATCGAGCTCCTACAATGAGCAGTTCTTC.

Written as DNA, the CDR3 is TGCAGCGTCACGTCCCCGAACACAGATACGCAGTATTTT. Translation gives CSVTSPNTDTQYF. V and J are TRBV29-1 and TRBJ2-3; D is unresolved. Germline V gene lookup returns CDR1 SQVTM and CDR2 ANQGSEA. V was pared by 6 bases and J by 2 bases, with 12 bases between. This CDR3 region has 13 residues.

This clone was recorded only once. The rearrangement joins TRBV18 to TRBJ2-7; TRBD2 might be the D (5 bases). Per germline, CDR1 KGHSH and CDR2 LQKENI. Trimming removed 2 bases from V and 0 bases from J, with 8 bases in between. This CDR3 has 14 residues. CDR3 residues: CASSPDGSSYEQYF. The CDR3 coding sequence is TGTGCCAGCTCACCAGATGGGAGCTCCTACGAGCAGTACTTC.

In its sample, this clone was seen once. The chain has TRBV28 and TRBJ2-1; 12 nucleotides match TRBD1. Trimming removed 8 bases from V and 1 base from J; junction bases left unmatched: 6. The germline V gene has CDR1 MDHEN and CDR2 SYDVKM. CDR3 length: 16 amino acids. The CDR3 DNA sequence: TGTGCCAGCGGGACAGGGGGCCTTGATTCCTACAATGAGCAGTTCTTC. Encoded protein: CASGTGGLDSYNEQFF.

The chain recombines TRBV6-6 with TRBJ1-5, with a weak D call TRBD1 (5 bases). From germline, CDR1 is MNHNY and CDR2 SVGAGI (reference sequence). The CDR3 is made up of 15 amino acids. V lost 0 bases to trimming and J lost 4 bases, with 10 bases between them. The CDR3 is CASSYSMTANQPQHF. CDR3 bases: TGTGCCAGCAGTTACTCGATGACAGCTAATCAGCCCCAGCATTTT.

The chain is built from TRBV6-1 and TRBJ2-3; 7 bases are shared with TRBD2. CDR1 MNHNS and CDR2 SASEGT come from the germline V gene. The ends lost 4 bases at V and 0 bases at J; junction bases unmatched: 10. The CDR3 covers 17 residues. The CDR3 loop is CASSAAPTSASTDTQYF. Here the CDR3 DNA reads TGTGCCAGCAGTGCGGCACCCACTAGCGCGAGCACAGATACGCAGTATTTT.

This clone was counted once. V usage is TRBV5-4 and J usage is TRBJ1-4; D might be TRBD1 (6 bases). This CDR3 comprises 16 residues. Trimming took off 3 bases at V and 7 bases at J, with 19 bases between the two ends. Germline assignment: CDR1 SGHNT and CDR2 YYREEE (reference sequence). CDR3 coding DNA: TGTGCCAGCAGCTATCTGATGGGACAAGGGGGTGAAAAACTGTTTTTT. Translated: CASSYLMGQGGEKLFF. The full variable domain, rest sourced from reference TRBV5-4 and TRBJ1-4, is ETGVTQSPTHLIKTRGQQVTLRCSSQSGHNTVSWYQQALGQGPQFIFQYYREEENGRGNFPPRFSGLQFPNYSSELNVNALELDDSALYLCASSYLMGQGGEKLFFGSGTQLSVL.

There are a few counts of this clone. DNA for the CDR3: TGTGCCAGCTCACCCGGAGGGATCGACTATGGCTACACCTTC. Its protein is CASSPGGIDYGYTF. The genes are TRBV18 and TRBJ1-2; D gene unclear. The CDR3 extends over 14 amino acids. With 3 bases removed from V and 3 bases from J, the gap between germline ends came to 11 bases. Germline values: CDR1 KGHSH, CDR2 LQKENI.

This rearrangement joins TRBV7-3 to TRBJ1-2; D remains unclear. Trimming stripped 5 bases from V and 6 bases from J, with 19 bases between. Germline CDR1 is SGHTA and CDR2 is FQGTGA. The CDR3 runs to 15 residues. CDR3 region: CASSLRSEGVHGYTF. CDR3 in DNA: TGTGCCAGCAGCCTCCGATCGGAGGGTGTCCATGGCTACACCTTC. The full variable domain, in which reference TRBV7-3 and TRBJ1-2 provide the parts outside the CDR3, is GAGVSQTPSNKVTEKGKYVELRCDPISGHTALYWYRQSLGQGPEFLIYFQGTGAADDSGLPNDRFFAVRPEGSVSTLKIQRTERGDSAVYLCASSLRSEGVHGYTFGSGTRLTVV.

The chain joins TRBV15 to TRBJ1-1; 7 positions agree with TRBD1. CDR1 is LNHNV and CDR2 is YYDKDF in the germline V gene (reference sequence). There are 15 residues in the CDR3. After removal of 2 bases from V and 7 bases from J, the junction contained 10 bases not matched to a gene. CDR3 sequence: CATSRLPRGLGEAFF. The CDR3 DNA sequence: TGTGCCACCAGCAGACTTCCAAGGGGGCTTGGTGAAGCTTTCTTT.

The chain is built from TRBV4-1 and TRBJ2-5; D may be TRBD1 (6 bases). V was trimmed by 2 bases and J by 0 bases, leaving 13 bases between them. The CDR3 length is 16 residues. The germline V gene has CDR1 MGHRA and CDR2 YSYEKL. The CDR3 DNA sequence: TGCGCCAGCAGCCAACCCACGGGACAACACCAAGAGACCCAGTACTTC. Translating gives CASSQPTGQHQETQYF.